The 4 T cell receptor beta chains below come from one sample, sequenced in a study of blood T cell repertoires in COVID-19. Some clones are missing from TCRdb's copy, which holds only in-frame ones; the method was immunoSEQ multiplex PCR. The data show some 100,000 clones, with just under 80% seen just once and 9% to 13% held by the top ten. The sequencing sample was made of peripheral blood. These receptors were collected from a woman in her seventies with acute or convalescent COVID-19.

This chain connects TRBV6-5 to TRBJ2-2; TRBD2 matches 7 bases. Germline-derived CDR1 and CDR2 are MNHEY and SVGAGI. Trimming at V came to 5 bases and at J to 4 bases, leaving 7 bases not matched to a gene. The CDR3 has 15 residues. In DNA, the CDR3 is TGTGCCAGCAGTCCCCGGGGGGTAGGCACCGGGGAGCTGTTTTTT. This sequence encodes CASSPRGVGTGELFF.

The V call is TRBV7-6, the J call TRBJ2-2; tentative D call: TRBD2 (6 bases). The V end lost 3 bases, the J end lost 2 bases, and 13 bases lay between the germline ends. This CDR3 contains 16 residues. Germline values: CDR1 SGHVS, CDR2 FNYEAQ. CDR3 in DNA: TGTGCCAGCAGCTTCTATAACGGGGGAAACACCGGGGAGCTGTTTTTT. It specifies CASSFYNGGNTGELFF.

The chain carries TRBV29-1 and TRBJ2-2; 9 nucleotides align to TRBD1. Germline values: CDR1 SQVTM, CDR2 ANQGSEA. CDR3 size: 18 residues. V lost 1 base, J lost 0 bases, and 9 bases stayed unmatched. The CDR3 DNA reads TGCAGCGTTGAAGTTGGGACAGGGAAAAACTCGAACACCGGGGAGCTGTTTTTT. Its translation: CSVEVGTGKNSNTGELFF.

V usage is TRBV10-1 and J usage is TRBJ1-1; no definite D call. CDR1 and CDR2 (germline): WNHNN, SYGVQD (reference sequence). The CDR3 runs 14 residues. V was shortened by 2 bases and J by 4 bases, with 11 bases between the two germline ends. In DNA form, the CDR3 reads TGCGCCAGCAGTGAGAACGCGGGGAGCACTGAAGCTTTCTTT. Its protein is CASSENAGSTEAFF.